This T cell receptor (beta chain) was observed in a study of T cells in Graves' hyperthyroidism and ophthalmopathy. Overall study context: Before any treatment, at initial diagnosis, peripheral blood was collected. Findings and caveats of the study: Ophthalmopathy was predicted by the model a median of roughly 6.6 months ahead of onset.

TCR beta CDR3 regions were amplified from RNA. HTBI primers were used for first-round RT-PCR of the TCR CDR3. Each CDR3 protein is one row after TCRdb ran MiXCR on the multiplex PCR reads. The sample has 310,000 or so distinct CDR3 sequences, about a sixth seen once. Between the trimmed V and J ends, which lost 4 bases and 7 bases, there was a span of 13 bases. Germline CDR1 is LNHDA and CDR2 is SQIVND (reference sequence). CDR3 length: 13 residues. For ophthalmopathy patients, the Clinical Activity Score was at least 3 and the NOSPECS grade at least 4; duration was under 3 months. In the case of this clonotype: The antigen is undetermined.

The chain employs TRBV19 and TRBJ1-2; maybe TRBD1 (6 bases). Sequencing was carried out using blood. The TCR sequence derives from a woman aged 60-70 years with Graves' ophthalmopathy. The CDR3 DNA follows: TGTGCCAGTAGTAGCCGACGGGACACTGGCTACACCTTC. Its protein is CASSSRRDTGYTF.